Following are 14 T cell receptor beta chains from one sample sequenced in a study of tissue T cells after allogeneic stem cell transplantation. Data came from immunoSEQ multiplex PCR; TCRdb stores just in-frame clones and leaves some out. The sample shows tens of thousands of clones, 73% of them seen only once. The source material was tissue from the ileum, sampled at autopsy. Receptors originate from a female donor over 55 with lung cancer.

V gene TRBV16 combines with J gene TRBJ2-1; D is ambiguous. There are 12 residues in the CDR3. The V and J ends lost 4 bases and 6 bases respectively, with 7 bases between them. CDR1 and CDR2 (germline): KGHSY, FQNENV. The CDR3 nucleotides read TGTGCCAGCAGCCCGGGTGGCAATGAGCAGTTCTTC. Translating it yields CASSPGGNEQFF. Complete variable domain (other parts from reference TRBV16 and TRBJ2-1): GEEVAQTPKHLVRGEGQKAKLYCAPIKGHSYVFWYQQVLKNEFKFLISFQNENVFDETGMPKERFSAKCLPNSPCSLEIQATKLEDSAVYFCASSPGGNEQFFGPGTRLTVL.

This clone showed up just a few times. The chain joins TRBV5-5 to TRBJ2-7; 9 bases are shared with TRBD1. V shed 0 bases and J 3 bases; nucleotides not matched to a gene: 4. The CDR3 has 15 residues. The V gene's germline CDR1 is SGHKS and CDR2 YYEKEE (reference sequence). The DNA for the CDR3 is TGTGCCAGCAGCTTGGCGGGACAGGGCCACTACGAGCAGTACTTC. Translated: CASSLAGQGHYEQYF.

The CDR3 is CASSLVGEALNSNVLTF. The CDR3 DNA reads TGTGCCAGCAGCTTAGTGGGGGAGGCGCTTAATTCCAACGTCCTGACTTTC. The rearrangement links TRBV11-3 to TRBJ2-6; D may be TRBD2 (6 bases). The CDR3 contains 17 residues. V was trimmed by 1 base and J by 8 bases, leaving 18 bases between them. Germline CDR1 and CDR2: SGHNT and YENEEA.

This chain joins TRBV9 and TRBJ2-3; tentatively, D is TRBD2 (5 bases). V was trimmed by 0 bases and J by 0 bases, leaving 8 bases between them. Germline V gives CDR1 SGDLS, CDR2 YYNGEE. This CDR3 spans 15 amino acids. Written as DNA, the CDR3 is TGTGCCAGCAGCGTAGATAGAGGGAGCACAGATACGCAGTATTTT. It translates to CASSVDRGSTDTQYF. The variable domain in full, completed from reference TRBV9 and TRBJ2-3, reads DSGVTQTPKHLITATGQRVTLRCSPRSGDLSVYWYQQSLDQGLQFLIQYYNGEERAKGNILERFSAQQFPDLHSELNLSSLELGDSALYFCASSVDRGSTDTQYFGPGTRLTVL.

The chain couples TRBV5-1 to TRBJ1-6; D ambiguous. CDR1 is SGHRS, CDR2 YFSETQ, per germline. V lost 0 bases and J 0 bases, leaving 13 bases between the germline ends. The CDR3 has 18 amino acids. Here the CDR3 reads CASSLGSFVSSYNSPLHF. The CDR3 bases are TGCGCCAGCAGCTTGGGGAGTTTTGTAAGCTCCTATAATTCACCCCTCCACTTT.

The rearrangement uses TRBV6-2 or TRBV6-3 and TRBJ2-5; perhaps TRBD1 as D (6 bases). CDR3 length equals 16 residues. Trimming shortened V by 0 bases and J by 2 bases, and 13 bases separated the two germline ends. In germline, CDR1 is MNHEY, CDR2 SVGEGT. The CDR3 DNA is TGTGCCAGCAGTTACTCGACAGGTCAGCGGCAAGAGACCCAGTACTTC. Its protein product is CASSYSTGQRQETQYF.

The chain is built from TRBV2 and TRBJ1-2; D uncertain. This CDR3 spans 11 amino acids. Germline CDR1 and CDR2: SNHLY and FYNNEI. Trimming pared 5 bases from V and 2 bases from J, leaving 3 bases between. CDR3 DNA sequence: TGTGCCAGCAGTAGGAACTATGGCTACACCTTC. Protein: CASSRNYGYTF.

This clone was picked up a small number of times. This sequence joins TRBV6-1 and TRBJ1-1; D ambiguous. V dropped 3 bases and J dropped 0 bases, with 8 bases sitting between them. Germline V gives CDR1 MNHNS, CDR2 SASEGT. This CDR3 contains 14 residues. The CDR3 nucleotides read TGTGCCAGCAGTGATTGGAGCCTGAACACTGAAGCTTTCTTT. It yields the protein CASSDWSLNTEAFF.

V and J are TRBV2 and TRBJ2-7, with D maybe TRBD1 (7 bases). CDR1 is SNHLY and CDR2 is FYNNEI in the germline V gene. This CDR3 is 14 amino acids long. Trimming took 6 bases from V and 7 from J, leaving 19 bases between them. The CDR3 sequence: CASRSWGDSREQYF. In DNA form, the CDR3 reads TGTGCCAGCAGATCCTGGGGGGACAGTCGGGAGCAGTACTTC.

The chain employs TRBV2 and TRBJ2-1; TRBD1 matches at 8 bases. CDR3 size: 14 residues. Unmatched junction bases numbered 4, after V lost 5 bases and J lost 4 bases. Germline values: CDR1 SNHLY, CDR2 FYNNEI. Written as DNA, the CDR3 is TGTGCCAGCAGTAGGGACAGGAGGTACAATGAGCAGTTCTTC. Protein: CASSRDRRYNEQFF.

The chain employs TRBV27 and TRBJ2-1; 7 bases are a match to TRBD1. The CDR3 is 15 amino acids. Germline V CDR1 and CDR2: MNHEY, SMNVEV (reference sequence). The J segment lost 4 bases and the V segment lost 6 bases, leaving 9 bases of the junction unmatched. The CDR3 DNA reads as TGTGCCAGCAGACAAGAGACAGGGATTTACAATGAGCAGTTCTTC. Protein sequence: CASRQETGIYNEQFF.

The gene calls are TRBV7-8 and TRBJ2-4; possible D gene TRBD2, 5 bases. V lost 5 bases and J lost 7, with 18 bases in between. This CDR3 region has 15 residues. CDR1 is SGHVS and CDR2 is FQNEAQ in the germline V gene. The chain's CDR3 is CASSPGLSGGNIQYF. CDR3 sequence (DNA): TGTGCCAGCAGCCCCGGATTGAGCGGTGGGAACATTCAGTACTTC. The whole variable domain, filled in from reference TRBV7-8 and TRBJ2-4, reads GAGVSQSPRYKVAKRGQDVALRCDPISGHVSLFWYQQALGQGPEFLTYFQNEAQLDKSGLPSDRFFAERPEGSVSTLKIQRTQQEDSAVYLCASSPGLSGGNIQYFGAGTRLSVL.

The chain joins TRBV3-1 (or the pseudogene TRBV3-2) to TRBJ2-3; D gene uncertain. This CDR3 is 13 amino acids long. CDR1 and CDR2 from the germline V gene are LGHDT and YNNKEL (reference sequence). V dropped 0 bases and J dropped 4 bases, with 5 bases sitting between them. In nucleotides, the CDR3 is TGTGCCAGCAGCCAAGAAGGTGCAGATACGCAGTATTTT. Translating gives CASSQEGADTQYF.

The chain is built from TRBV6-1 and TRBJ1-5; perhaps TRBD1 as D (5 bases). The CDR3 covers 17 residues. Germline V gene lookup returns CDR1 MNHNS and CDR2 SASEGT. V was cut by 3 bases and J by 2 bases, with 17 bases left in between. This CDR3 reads CASSDRVQGMGNQPQHF. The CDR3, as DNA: TGTGCCAGCAGTGATCGGGTCCAGGGAATGGGCAATCAGCCCCAGCATTTT.